This is a list of T cell receptor beta chains from one sample in a study of beta chain features in type 1 diabetes. Sequenced by immunoSEQ multiplex PCR; TCRdb stores in-frame clones only, minus some. The sample has about 700,000 clones, around 15% seen once. Specimen: naive CD4+ T cells from blood. The source is a man younger than 35 with type 1 diabetes. Each CDR3 is given with its conserved first and last residue. A D gene is named only where the DNA matches it firmly. The size entry is marked missing in some rows and otherwise reads once, few, many or a size class.

V	J	size	D	CDR3	DNA
TRBV5-6	TRBJ1-1	NA	NA	CASSTRLKTGNTEAFF	TGTGCCAGCAGCACGAGGTTAAAGACAGGGAACACTGAAGCTTTCTTT
TRBV5-1	TRBJ1-1	NA	NA	CASSSTGYTEAFF	TGCGCCAGCAGCTCTACAGGGTACACTGAAGCTTTCTTT
TRBV9	TRBJ2-1	NA	TRBD2	CASSVVAGEYNEQFF	TGTGCCAGCAGCGTAGTAGCGGGGGAGTACAATGAGCAGTTCTTC
TRBV7-2	TRBJ2-2	few	NA	CASSLTTRGPGELFF	TGTGCCAGCAGCTTAACGACTAGAGGTCCCGGGGAGCTGTTTTTT
TRBV11-2	TRBJ2-3	NA	NA	CASSSIRGSTDTQYF	TGTGCCAGCAGCTCCATTCGTGGGTCGACAGATACGCAGTATTTT
TRBV14	TRBJ2-4	few	NA	CASSQDSDPLRDIQYF	TGTGCCAGCAGCCAAGACAGTGACCCCCTGCGGGACATTCAGTACTTC
TRBV10-3	TRBJ1-3	NA	NA	CAITEGGPDSGNTIYF	TGTGCCATCACCGAGGGGGGGCCCGACTCTGGAAACACCATATATTTT
TRBV9	TRBJ2-7	few	NA	CASSVGWTTYEQYF	TGTGCCAGCAGCGTGGGGTGGACGACCTACGAGCAGTACTTC
TRBV18	TRBJ1-5	few	NA	CASSPGTFVSNQPQHF	TGTGCCAGCTCACCTGGGACATTCGTTAGCAATCAGCCCCAGCATTTT
TRBV11-3	TRBJ2-3	NA	TRBD2	CASSLGGLAGGTDTQYF	TGTGCCAGCAGCTTAGGAGGACTAGCGGGGGGCACAGATACGCAGTATTTT
TRBV6-5	TRBJ2-7	NA	NA	CASSYSGSPQGEQYF	TGTGCCAGCAGTTACTCAGGAAGTCCTCAAGGCGAGCAGTACTTC
TRBV7-2	TRBJ1-4	few	NA	CASSQANEKLFF	TGTGCCAGCAGCCAGGCTAATGAAAAACTGTTTTTT
TRBV7-6	TRBJ1-6	few	NA	CASSFRDDNSPLHF	TGTGCCAGCAGCTTCCGGGACGATAATTCACCCCTCCACTTT
TRBV9	TRBJ1-1	NA	NA	CASNRAGGLTTEAFF	TGTGCCAGCAACAGAGCCGGGGGGTTGACCACTGAAGCTTTCTTT
TRBV30	TRBJ2-3	NA	NA	CAWSGAATDTQYF	TGTGCCTGGAGTGGAGCTGCCACAGATACGCAGTATTTT